These 21 T cell receptor beta chains were sequenced from one sample in a study of blood T cells in healthy people across ages (dated by TCRdb to between 2014 and 2017). Library generation was performed with 5' RACE. This sample was sequenced with an Illumina HiSeq 2500. A second PCR of roughly 7 to 11 cycles was performed with a sample-barcoded 5' primer and a J-beta primer mix. TCRdb itself trimmed the public reads at Q25 with fastp, ran MiXCR and retained productive beta chains. Under each unique CDR3 protein, matching rows form one entry showing the most common genes and DNA. The sample table lists around 1,700,000 distinct CDR3 sequences, about 30% of them with a count of one. The biggest ten clones account for over 7% of the sample. The specimen sequenced was blood. The source of these receptors is a woman in her 30s in good health.

This clonotype was recorded a few times. The rearrangement joins TRBV12-3 or TRBV12-4 to TRBJ2-5, with D perhaps TRBD2 (5 bases). The CDR3 runs to 13 residues. Trimming took 3 bases from V and 5 from J, leaving 10 bases between them. In DNA form, the CDR3 reads TGTGCCAGCAGTTTTCTAACGGGGGAGACCCAGTACTTC. As protein: CASSFLTGETQYF.

The chain joins TRBV5-1 to TRBJ1-6, with D possibly being TRBD1 (6 bases). The germline V and J ends were trimmed by 4 bases and 6 bases, with 17 bases remaining between them. The germline gives CDR1 SGHRS, CDR2 YFSETQ. The CDR3 covers 16 residues. CDR3 DNA: TGCGCCAGCAGCCCGCGGGGACATCCTTCTAATTCACCCCTCCACTTT. It codes for CASSPRGHPSNSPLHF.

The chain recombines TRBV5-1 with TRBJ1-4; possibly TRBD1 for D (5 bases). Germline lookup yields CDR1 SGHRS and CDR2 YFSETQ. The germline V and J ends were trimmed by 4 bases and 8 bases, with 12 bases remaining between them. The CDR3 length is 13 residues. CDR3 in DNA: TGCGCCAGCAGCCGTGAAGGGGAGGAAAAACTGTTTTTT. Residues: CASSREGEEKLFF.

This clonotype appeared a few times. V and J are TRBV27 and TRBJ2-1, with 15 bases fitting TRBD2. This CDR3 spans 16 amino acids. Per the germline V gene, CDR1 is MNHEY and CDR2 is SMNVEV (reference sequence). Trimming removed 8 bases from V and 2 bases from J; junction bases left unmatched: 4. Here the CDR3 DNA reads TGTGCCAGCTTGGGGACTAGCGGGGGGCCCTACAATGAGCAGTTCTTC. The encoded protein is CASLGTSGGPYNEQFF.

This clonotype was recorded only once. The chain carries TRBV11-2 and TRBJ1-5, with 7 bases that match TRBD1. Germline V lookup: CDR1 SGHAT, CDR2 FQNNGV. This CDR3 spans 15 amino acids. V dropped 5 bases and J dropped 6; count of bases not matched to a gene: 10. This chain's CDR3 is CASSATGARGQPQHF. CDR3 coding DNA: TGTGCCAGCAGCGCAACAGGGGCCCGGGGTCAGCCCCAGCATTTT.

The J gene is TRBJ2-1, the V gene TRBV5-1, with no clear D. Per the germline V gene, CDR1 is SGHRS and CDR2 is YFSETQ. V was shortened by 1 base and J by 8 bases, with 19 bases between the two germline ends. This CDR3 is built from 16 residues. The DNA of the CDR3 is TGCGCCAGCAGCTTGAGGGCGGCCGACATTCCCTATGAGCAGTTCTTC. Translating gives CASSLRAADIPYEQFF.

Turning to this clonotype: A much larger clonotype is one base distant, so this may be a read error. The chain recombines TRBV10-3 with TRBJ2-5; TRBD1 might be the D (5 bases). Germline V lookup: CDR1 ENHRY, CDR2 SYGVKD. This CDR3 contains 13 residues. Trimming cost V 10 bases and J 5 bases, with 17 bases left between them. The CDR3 DNA sequence: TGTGCCACCAGGGCAGACCCCAAGGAGACCCAGTACTTC. This gives the protein CATRADPKETQYF.

The rearrangement uses TRBV7-3 and TRBJ2-3, with D tentatively TRBD2 (7 bases). V was pared by 0 bases and J by 1 base, with 14 bases between. The germline V gene has CDR1 SGHTA and CDR2 FQGTGA. This CDR3 spans 17 amino acids. This CDR3 reads CASSLTPSGGRTDTQYF. CDR3 DNA sequence: TGTGCCAGCAGCTTAACCCCTTCGGGGGGCCGCACAGATACGCAGTATTTT.

Many counts were recorded for this clonotype. The chain links TRBV12-3 or TRBV12-4 to TRBJ1-1; TRBD1 is a possible D gene (5 bases). Between the trimmed V and J ends, which lost 3 bases and 7 bases, there was a span of 6 bases. This CDR3 has 11 residues. The CDR3 loop is CASSFGGEAFF. The CDR3 coding sequence is TGTGCCAGCAGTTTTGGGGGTGAAGCTTTCTTT.

This clonotype was recorded a few times. The J gene is TRBJ2-1, the V gene TRBV5-1, with 7 bases identical to TRBD1. Unmatched junction bases numbered 2, after V lost 0 bases and J lost 5 bases. CDR1 SGHRS and CDR2 YFSETQ come from the germline V gene. The CDR3 spans 14 residues. The CDR3 reads CASSLEGQNNEQFF. CDR3 DNA: TGCGCCAGCAGCTTGGAGGGACAGAACAATGAGCAGTTCTTC.

The chain employs TRBV15 and TRBJ2-1; D gene uncertain. The CDR3 consists of 14 residues. The V and J ends lost 0 bases and 8 bases respectively, with 11 bases between them. In germline, CDR1 is LNHNV, CDR2 YYDKDF (reference sequence). CDR3 protein: CATSRDSRSDEQFF. CDR3 bases: TGTGCCACCAGCAGAGATTCGAGGAGCGATGAGCAGTTCTTC.

V gene TRBV20-1 combines with J gene TRBJ2-5; D may be TRBD2 (5 bases). Trimming removed 0 bases at V and 3 bases at J, with 11 bases between. This CDR3 has 14 amino acids. The germline CDR1 and CDR2 sequences are DFQATT and SNEGSKA (reference sequence). The CDR3 nucleotides are TGCAGTGCTAGAGATGAGGGATTTGAAGAGACCCAGTACTTC. It encodes CSARDEGFEETQYF.

The chain carries TRBV12-3 or TRBV12-4 and TRBJ2-1; no reliable D call. The CDR3 has 13 residues. Trimming shortened V by 3 bases and J by 6 bases, and 9 bases separated the two germline ends. CDR3 in amino acids: CASSFVEGNEQFF. CDR3 nucleotides: TGTGCCAGCAGTTTCGTTGAAGGCAATGAGCAGTTCTTC.

This clonotype was counted ten times or more. This chain connects TRBV20-1 to TRBJ2-7, with TRBD1 matching over 7 bases. V shed 5 bases and J 1 base; nucleotides not matched to a gene: 11. This CDR3 has 15 amino acids. CDR1 DFQATT and CDR2 SNEGSKA come from the germline V gene (reference sequence). CDR3 region: CSASSTDRLSYEQYF. As DNA, the CDR3 is TGCAGTGCTTCTTCCACGGACAGGTTATCCTACGAGCAGTACTTC.

This clonotype was observed a handful of times. The gene calls are TRBV7-9 and TRBJ2-1; D unclear. V shed 5 bases and J shed 6 bases, with 11 bases lying between them. This CDR3 is 13 amino acids long. The germline V gene has CDR1 SEHNR and CDR2 FQNEAQ (reference sequence). The CDR3: CASSPPQRNEQFF. The CDR3 DNA sequence: TGTGCCAGCAGCCCACCCCAGCGCAATGAGCAGTTCTTC. The complete variable domain, with remaining parts taken from reference TRBV7-9 and TRBJ2-1, reads DTGVSQNPRHKITKRGQNVTFRCDPISEHNRLYWYRQTLGQGPEFLTYFQNEAQLEKSRLLSDRFSAERPKGSFSTLEIQRTEQGDSAMYLCASSPPQRNEQFFGPGTRLTVL.

This clonotype turned up a few times. The rearrangement joins TRBV14 to TRBJ2-3; 12 bases are a match to TRBD2. Germline trimming cut 4 bases from V and 5 bases from J; bases unmatched to any gene: 7. CDR3 length: 16 residues. Germline CDR1 and CDR2: SGHDN and FVKESK. CDR3 region: CASSPLTSGGVDTQYF. The CDR3 DNA reads TGTGCCAGCAGCCCACTGACTAGCGGGGGAGTAGATACGCAGTATTTT.

This clonotype was recorded many times. The chain is built from TRBV5-5 and TRBJ1-4; D remains ambiguous. CDR1 and CDR2 (germline): SGHKS, YYEKEE (reference sequence). The CDR3 loop spans 14 amino acids. V was pared by 0 bases and J by 4 bases, with 7 bases between. CDR3 sequence: CASSLASFNEKLFF. The CDR3, as DNA: TGTGCCAGCAGCTTGGCCAGCTTTAATGAAAAACTGTTTTTT.

This clonotype has more than one count but fewer than ten. The chain combines TRBV6-6 with TRBJ2-5; 14 bases line up with TRBD2. J was trimmed by 11 bases and V by 6 bases; bases with no gene match: 14. This CDR3 is built from 16 residues. Germline loops: CDR1 MNHNY, CDR2 SVGAGI (reference sequence). CDR3 in DNA: TGTGCCAGCAGCCCCCTCGGGACTAGCGGGGGTGGTGAGCAGTACTTC. Translation gives CASSPLGTSGGGEQYF.

In its sample, this clonotype was seen a few times. The genes are TRBV5-1 and TRBJ2-2; D could derive from TRBD1 or TRBD2 (6 bases each). Germline V gene data show CDR1 as SGHRS and CDR2 as YFSETQ. With 4 bases removed from V and 3 bases from J, the gap between germline ends came to 22 bases. The length of the CDR3 is 18 residues. The CDR3 region is CASSRGGFLDRDTGELFF. CDR3 bases: TGCGCCAGCAGCCGAGGGGGGTTTTTGGACAGAGACACCGGGGAGCTGTTTTTT.

This clonotype was seen only a few times. This chain joins TRBV20-1 and TRBJ1-2, with D possibly matching TRBD1 (6 bases). The germline V gene has CDR1 DFQATT and CDR2 SNEGSKA (reference sequence). V lost 6 bases and J lost 0, with 14 bases in between. The CDR3 length is 14 residues. CDR3 loop: CSAQRTASNYGYTF. The CDR3 DNA sequence: TGCAGTGCCCAGAGGACAGCCTCTAACTATGGCTACACCTTC.

This chain joins TRBV7-6 and TRBJ2-4, with D uncertain. The end of the DNA is better explained by TRBJ2-7, so the J call may be wrong. This CDR3 comprises 14 residues. CDR1 and CDR2 (germline): SGHVS, FNYEAQ. The CDR3 loop is CASSLSDVAYEQYF. The DNA for the CDR3 is TGTGCCAGCAGCTTAAGCGACGTGGCCTACGAGCAGTACTTC.